This is a list of T cell receptor beta chains from one sample in a study of coeliac disease. This table comes from immunoSEQ multiplex PCR, and its TCRdb copy is limited to in-frame clones, with some not included. The repertoire includes a few thousand clones, 66% of them detected once, and approximately 15% sits in the top ten. The specimen was intraepithelial lymphocytes from the gut. The source of these receptors is a woman under 30 with active celiac disease. Both conserved end residues are part of each CDR3. The D gene is left open where the match is weak. Expanded clones are given a class, and other clones once, few, many or no size at all.

>.|.|TRBJ2-1|TRBV18
CASSPQLAGEQFF
TGTGCCAGCTCACCACAGCTAGCCGGGGAGCAGTTCTTC
>TRBD2|.|TRBJ2-3|TRBV9
CASSVYGGGTSTDTQYF
TGTGCCAGCAGCGTGTACGGCGGGGGGACTAGCACAGATACGCAGTATTTT
>TRBD1|.|TRBJ2-5|TRBV4-1
CASSPHDRDQETQYF
TGCGCCAGCAGCCCCCATGACAGGGACCAAGAGACCCAGTACTTC
>.|.|TRBJ1-1|TRBV19
CASSTQGTTEAFF
TGTGCCAGTAGTACCCAGGGGACCACTGAAGCTTTCTTT
>TRBD1|.|TRBJ2-7|TRBV18
CASSKGQGAGEQYF
TGTGCCAGCTCAAAGGGTCAGGGGGCAGGCGAGCAGTACTTC
>TRBD1|.|TRBJ1-2|TRBV9
CASRGDRAYGYTF
TGTGCCAGCAGGGGCGACAGGGCCTATGGCTACACCTTC
>.|once|TRBJ2-7|TRBV7-9
CASSPDTTYEQYF
TGTGCCAGCAGCCCTGACACCACCTACGAGCAGTACTTC
>TRBD2|.|TRBJ2-1|TRBV5-1
CASSLGSGGRAEQFF
TGCGCCAGCAGCTTGGGCAGCGGGGGGCGTGCTGAGCAGTTCTTC
>.|.|TRBJ2-1|TRBV5-1
CASSLASGGGDEQFF
TGCGCCAGCAGCTTGGCCTCTGGAGGGGGCGATGAGCAGTTCTTC
>TRBD1|.|TRBJ2-2|TRBV30
CAWRVTGGSVGELFF
TGTGCCTGGAGGGTGACAGGGGGCAGTGTCGGGGAGCTGTTTTTT
>.|.|TRBJ1-4|TRBV28
CASRPGTRKLFF
TGTGCCAGCAGACCGGGGACAAGAAAACTGTTTTTT
>.|few|TRBJ1-2|TRBV7-3
CASSLGGGANYGYTF
TGTGCCAGCAGCTTAGGGGGGGGAGCTAACTATGGCTACACCTTC
>.|.|TRBJ1-5|TRBV18
CASSPAFIVGAYQPQHF
TGTGCCAGCTCACCAGCCTTCATTGTAGGGGCGTATCAGCCCCAGCATTTT
>.|.|TRBJ1-1|TRBV19
CASSISTENTEAFF
TGTGCCAGTAGTATTTCGACAGAGAACACTGAAGCTTTCTTT
>.|.|TRBJ2-4|TRBV30
CAWSVSPSSGQPKNIQYF
TGTGCCTGGAGTGTTTCCCCATCATCAGGACAACCCAAAAACATTCAGTACTTC
>.|.|TRBJ1-1|TRBV11-2
CASSFGGRTTEAFF
TGTGCCAGCAGCTTCGGGGGGCGCACCACTGAAGCTTTCTTT
>.|.|TRBJ2-5|TRBV5-1
CASSLGAEETQYF
TGCGCCAGCAGCTTAGGGGCAGAAGAGACCCAGTACTTC
>TRBD1|.|TRBJ2-7|TRBV6-6
CASRAWETGASYEQYF
TGTGCCAGCAGGGCTTGGGAGACAGGGGCCTCCTACGAGCAGTACTTC
>.|.|TRBJ1-2|TRBV4-1
CASSQRHHFNYGYTF
TGCGCCAGCAGCCAAAGACATCACTTCAACTATGGCTACACCTTC
>.|.|TRBJ1-4|TRBV5-1
CASSFPMGKDWGHEKLFF
TGCGCCAGCAGCTTTCCGATGGGTAAGGATTGGGGGCATGAAAAACTGTTTTTT
>TRBD1|few|TRBJ1-1|TRBV2
CASRGTGKTLPYTAEAFF
TGTGCCAGCAGGGGGACAGGGAAGACGCTTCCTTATACCGCTGAAGCTTTCTTT
>.|few|TRBJ2-1|TRBV7-9
CASSLGDYEQFF
TGTGCCAGCAGCTTAGGGGACTATGAGCAGTTCTTC
>.|.|TRBJ1-2|TRBV5-1
CASSLARVGGYTF
TGCGCCAGCAGCTTGGCCAGGGTCGGGGGCTACACCTTC
>.|.|TRBJ1-2|TRBV2
CASSELIQNYGYTF
TGTGCCAGCAGTGAACTTATACAGAACTATGGCTACACCTTC
>.|once|TRBJ1-5|TRBV30
CAWSVGYQPQHF
TGTGCCTGGAGTGTCGGTTATCAGCCCCAGCATTTT
>TRBD1|few|TRBJ1-5|TRBV7-8
CASSLAPNRGDRGFYSNQPQHF
TGTGCCAGCAGCTTAGCCCCAAATCGGGGGGACAGGGGGTTCTATAGCAATCAGCCCCAGCATTTT
>TRBD1|.|TRBJ1-1|TRBV5-1
CASSSTGVGTEAFF
TGCGCCAGCAGCTCGACAGGGGTGGGGACTGAAGCTTTCTTT
>TRBD2|.|TRBJ2-1|TRBV30
CAWSVGGANEQFF
TGTGCCTGGAGTGTCGGGGGGGCCAATGAGCAGTTCTTC
>TRBD1|.|TRBJ1-2|TRBV28
CASTLTGEGHYGYTF
TGTGCCAGCACCCTTACAGGGGAAGGACACTATGGCTACACCTTC
>TRBD2|.|TRBJ2-5|TRBV5-5
CASSLFGIAGVETQYF
TGTGCCAGCAGCTTGTTCGGAATAGCGGGGGTGGAGACCCAGTACTTC
>TRBD1|.|TRBJ2-3|TRBV28
CASSLSFDRDIPTDTQYF
TGTGCCAGCAGTTTATCCTTTGACAGGGACATACCCACAGATACGCAGTATTTT
>TRBD1|.|TRBJ2-7|TRBV28
CASSLSLQGEYEQYF
TGTGCCAGCAGTTTATCCCTCCAGGGGGAATACGAGCAGTACTTC
>TRBD1|.|TRBJ1-2|TRBV5-6
CASSFNPGTGVFGYTF
TGTGCCAGCAGCTTTAACCCCGGGACAGGGGTTTTCGGCTACACCTTC